This T cell receptor beta chain was captured by sequencing in a study of blood T cell repertoires in COVID-19. The germline V gene has CDR1 LGHDT and CDR2 YNNKEL (reference sequence). The ends lost 4 bases at V and 7 bases at J; junction bases unmatched: 9. The CDR3 is 15 amino acids. Clones were sequenced by immunoSEQ multiplex PCR, and TCRdb holds only the in-frame ones, with some missing. The data hold roughly 380,000 clones, with roughly 90% observed a single time. Enrollees, about 18 to 95 years old, lived in about two dozen US areas. The sample comprised PBMCs or T cells enriched from blood (not recorded which). This TCR was recovered from a woman aged 30 to 39 who had been exposed to COVID-19. The chain recombines TRBV3-1 (or the pseudogene TRBV3-2) with TRBJ2-7, with TRBD1 matching over 11 bases. CDR3 nucleotide sequence: TGTGCCAGCAGCCCCCCCGGGACAGGGGGGAGAGAGCAGTACTTC. Translated, it gives CASSPPGTGGREQYF.